This T cell receptor (beta chain) was sequenced for a study of blood T cell repertoires in COVID-19. Produced via immunoSEQ multiplex PCR; TCRdb's table is partial and in-frame only. The data contain some 56,000 clones, around 86% of them seen just once; the ten biggest clones take up under 30%. The germline V gene encodes CDR1 MNHEY and CDR2 SMNVEV (reference sequence). The CDR3 runs to 14 residues. V dropped 2 bases and J dropped 7 bases, with 12 bases sitting between them. Specimen: peripheral blood. The receptor was derived from a woman of 80 years or more with active or convalescent COVID-19. The chain employs TRBV27 and TRBJ2-1; tentatively, D is TRBD1 (7 bases). The CDR3 region is CASSLQGGLNEQFF. As DNA, the CDR3 is TGTGCCAGCAGTTTACAGGGGGGACTTAATGAGCAGTTCTTC.